This TCR beta chain was retrieved from a study of cytomegalovirus exposure and HLA in healthy donors. Study observations and caveats: V- and J-gene trimming of TCR beta was linked (in a later analysis) to a missense DCLRE1C variant.

PCR was performed using 60 Vbeta and 13 Jbeta primers. The assay was immunoSEQ multiplex PCR, and TCRdb's table has in-frame clones only and misses some. The sample data list 140,000 to 150,000 clones. As to this clone: Its antigen is unidentified.

The sample comprised PBMCs. The sequence derives from a woman in her forties or fifties in good health and CMV-seronegative.

CDR3 region: CAWSVRLAGEVEQFF. The CDR3, as DNA: TGTGCCTGGAGTGTAAGACTAGCGGGAGAGGTAGAGCAGTTCTTC. V usage is TRBV30 and J usage is TRBJ2-1, with 12 bases lining up with TRBD2. V lost 0 bases to trimming and J lost 10 bases; unmatched junction nucleotides: 7. The germline V gene encodes CDR1 GTSNPN and CDR2 SVGIG (reference sequence). The length of the CDR3 is 15 residues. Complete variable domain (other parts from reference TRBV30 and TRBJ2-1): SQTIHQWPATLVQPVGSPLSLECTVEGTSNPNLYWYRQAAGRGLQLLFYSVGIGQISSEVPQNLSASRPQDRQFILSSKKLLLSDSGFYLCAWSVRLAGEVEQFFGPGTRLTVL.